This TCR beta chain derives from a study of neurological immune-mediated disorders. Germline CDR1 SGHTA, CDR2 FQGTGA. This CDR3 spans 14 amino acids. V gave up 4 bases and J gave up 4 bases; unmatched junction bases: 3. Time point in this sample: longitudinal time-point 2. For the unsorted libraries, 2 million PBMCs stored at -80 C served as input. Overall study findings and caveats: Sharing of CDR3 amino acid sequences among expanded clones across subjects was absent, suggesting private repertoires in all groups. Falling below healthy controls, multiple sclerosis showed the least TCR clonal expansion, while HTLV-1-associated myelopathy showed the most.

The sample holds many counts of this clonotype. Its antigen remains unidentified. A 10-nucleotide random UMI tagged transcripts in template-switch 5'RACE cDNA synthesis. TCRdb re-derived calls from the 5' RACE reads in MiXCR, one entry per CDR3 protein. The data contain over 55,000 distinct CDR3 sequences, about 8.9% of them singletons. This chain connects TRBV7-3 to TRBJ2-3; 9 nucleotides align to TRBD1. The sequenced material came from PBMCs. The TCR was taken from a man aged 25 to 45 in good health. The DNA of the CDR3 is TGTGCCAGCAGCTCTACAGGGGGCGCAGATACGCAGTATTTT. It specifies CASSSTGGADTQYF.